The rows below give T cell receptor beta chains drawn from one sample of a study of blood T cells in healthy people across ages. MiXCR, applied by TCRdb to the 5' RACE reads, yields one record per CDR3 protein. The table lists fewer than 900,000 distinct CDR3 sequences, roughly two fifths of them singletons. The sample consisted of blood. Receptors were obtained from a woman aged 60-75 years in good health. The conserved cysteine and the conserved F or W are not part of the CDR3 here.

TRBV20-1	SARAGTTGF
TRBV29-1	SVVRLAANEQF
TRBV14	ASSQRASHNEKLF
TRBV12-3/TRBV12-4	ASRAGTGVAYEQY
TRBV6-1	ASSDTAVISEAF
TRBV6-5	ASRRPGSAPDTQY
TRBV9	ASSVGGQGGEQF
TRBV6-4	ASSENPGLIDTQY
TRBV4-2	ASSQDRAAF
TRBV2	AVGQGSYEQY